These T cell receptor beta chains were read from a single sample in a study of T cell repertoires in cytomegalovirus infection. TCRdb recomputed calls from the reads with MiXCR, one row per CDR3 protein. The sample has 150,000 to 200,000 distinct CDR3 sequences; about 15% are singletons. Sequenced sample: CD8+ T cells from PBMCs. These receptors were taken from a human donor in good health (CMV status not recorded). Some clones in this sample may be carry-over from other donors' samples. The CDR3 runs from the conserved cysteine through the conserved F or W. The order of the fields is clone size, D gene, J gene, V gene, CDR3 DNA, CDR3 protein. The D gene is left open where the match is weak. Size is stated for part of the rows, as once, few or many counts, or as a class when the clone is expanded.

size: .
D: .
J: TRBJ1-4
V: TRBV4-1
DNA: TGCGCCAGCAGCCAACTAACAGGGAAAAATGAAAAACTGTTTTTT
CDR3: CASSQLTGKNEKLFF

size: few
D: TRBD2
J: TRBJ2-7
V: TRBV13
DNA: TGTGCCAGCAGCTTATTCCGGGAGGGCCAAAGCGAGCAGTACTTC
CDR3: CASSLFREGQSEQYF

size: .
D: TRBD1
J: TRBJ2-1
V: TRBV7-8
DNA: TGTGCCAGCAGCCCTCGGACAGGGTCCGTAATATTCATCTCCTACAATGAGCAGTTCTTC
CDR3: CASSPRTGSVIFISYNEQFF

size: .
D: TRBD2
J: TRBJ2-2
V: TRBV27
DNA: TGTGCCAGTGGACTAGCAGACACCGGGGAGCTGTTTTTT
CDR3: CASGLADTGELFF

size: .
D: TRBD2
J: TRBJ2-7
V: TRBV28
DNA: TGTGCCAGCAGTTTGGGGAGGGAACTCCTTGGGCACGAGCAGTACTTC
CDR3: CASSLGRELLGHEQYF

size: .
D: .
J: TRBJ2-7
V: TRBV7-9
DNA: TGTGCCAGCCGAGGACCCTCAGTGGTTGGGGAGCAGTACTTC
CDR3: CASRGPSVVGEQYF

size: few
D: .
J: TRBJ2-4
V: TRBV20-1
DNA: TGCAGTGCTAGAGATCAAGCAGCGCCGGGGGCCAAAAACATTCAGTACTTC
CDR3: CSARDQAAPGAKNIQYF

size: .
D: TRBD1
J: TRBJ1-4
V: TRBV7-2
DNA: TGTGCCAGCAGGATAAACAGGGGGCTTAATGAAAAACTGTTTTTT
CDR3: CASRINRGLNEKLFF

size: many
D: TRBD2
J: TRBJ2-1
V: TRBV7-2
DNA: TGTGCCAGCTCAAAGGGCGGGAGAATAGATGAGCAGTTCTTC
CDR3: CASSKGGRIDEQFF

size: .
D: .
J: TRBJ1-2
V: TRBV5-6
DNA: TGTGCCAGCAGCTCCCAAGATGAGCTCAGGAATGGCTACACCTTC
CDR3: CASSSQDELRNGYTF

size: few
D: TRBD2
J: TRBJ2-6
V: TRBV4-3
DNA: TGCGCCAGCAGCCAAGAGTCCCTAGCGGGGCTCTCTGGGGCCAACGTCCTGACTTTC
CDR3: CASSQESLAGLSGANVLTF

size: .
D: TRBD1
J: TRBJ2-2
V: TRBV28
DNA: TGTGCCAGCACTCCTGACAGGGCGAACACCGGGGAGCTGTTTTTT
CDR3: CASTPDRANTGELFF

size: .
D: .
J: TRBJ2-3
V: TRBV6-6
DNA: TGTGCCACATCTAAGGGAGGCCACGTAAGGCCTTTT
CDR3: CATSKGGHVRPF

size: .
D: .
J: TRBJ2-1
V: TRBV19
DNA: TGTGCCAGTAGTACTCCGGGAACTAGCTCCTACAATGAGCAGTTCTTC
CDR3: CASSTPGTSSYNEQFF

size: few
D: .
J: TRBJ1-3
V: TRBV7-8
DNA: TGTGCCAGCAGCCCACAAGGAGGACAGGGAAACACCATATATTTT
CDR3: CASSPQGGQGNTIYF

size: .
D: .
J: TRBJ2-5
V: TRBV12-3/TRBV12-4
DNA: TGTGCCAGCAGTTTTAACCAAGAGACCCAGTACTTC
CDR3: CASSFNQETQYF

size: .
D: .
J: TRBJ2-2
V: TRBV6-4
DNA: TGTGCCAGCAGTCCCAGGCCCTCGACGGAGCTGTTTTTT
CDR3: CASSPRPSTELFF

size: few
D: .
J: TRBJ1-2
V: TRBV7-8
DNA: TGTGCCAGCAGCCCCGGTCGGGGAGCTAACTATGGCTACACCTTC
CDR3: CASSPGRGANYGYTF